Here is one T cell receptor (beta chain) with its context. RNA transcripts yielded amplified TCR beta CDR3 regions. HTBI primers were the set used in a first-round RT-PCR of the TCR CDR3. TCRdb re-analysed the multiplex PCR reads in MiXCR, keeping a single row per CDR3 protein. The sample yields about 530,000 distinct CDR3 sequences, roughly 18% seen once. V gave up 5 bases and J gave up 5 bases, with 15 bases separating them. The CDR3 contains 15 residues. Germline values: CDR1 SGHNT, CDR2 YENEEA. This entry belongs to a study of T cells in Graves' hyperthyroidism and ophthalmopathy. The clonotype was recovered from a woman aged 18-30 years with Graves' ophthalmopathy. The chain employs TRBV11-3 and TRBJ2-2; a weak D match, TRBD1 (6 bases). Sequenced sample: blood. The CDR3 protein is CASSLRGPETGELFF. The DNA of the CDR3 is TGTGCCAGCAGCCTCAGGGGTCCTGAGACCGGGGAGCTGTTTTTT. The full variable domain, its missing parts supplied by reference TRBV11-3 and TRBJ2-2, is EAGVVQSPRYKIIEKKQPVAFWCNPISGHNTLYWYLQNLGQGPELLIRYENEEAVDDSQLPKDRFSAERLKGVDSTLKIQPAELGDSAVYLCASSLRGPETGELFFGEGSRLTVL.